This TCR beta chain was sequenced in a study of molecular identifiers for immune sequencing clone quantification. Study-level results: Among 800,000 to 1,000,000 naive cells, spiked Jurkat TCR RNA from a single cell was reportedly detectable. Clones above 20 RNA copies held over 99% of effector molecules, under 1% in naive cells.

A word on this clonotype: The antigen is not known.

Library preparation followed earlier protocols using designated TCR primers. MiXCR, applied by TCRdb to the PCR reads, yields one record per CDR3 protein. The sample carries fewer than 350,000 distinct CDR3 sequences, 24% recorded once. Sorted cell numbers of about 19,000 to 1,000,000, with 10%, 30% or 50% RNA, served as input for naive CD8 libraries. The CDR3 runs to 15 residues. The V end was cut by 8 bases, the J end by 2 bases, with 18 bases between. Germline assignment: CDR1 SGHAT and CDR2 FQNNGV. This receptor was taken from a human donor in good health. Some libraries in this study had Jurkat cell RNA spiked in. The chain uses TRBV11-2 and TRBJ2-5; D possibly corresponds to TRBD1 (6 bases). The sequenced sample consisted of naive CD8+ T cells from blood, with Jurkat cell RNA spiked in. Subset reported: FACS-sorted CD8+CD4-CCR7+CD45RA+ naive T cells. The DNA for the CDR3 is TGTGCCAGCTCTGCGACGGCGACAGGACAAGAGACCCAGTACTTC. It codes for CASSATATGQETQYF.